The 10 T cell receptor beta chains reported below all come from one sample, sequenced in a study of spatial heterogeneity in lung cancer. Stated time point: blood at routine non-recurrence follow-up after resection. TCRdb recomputed calls from the 5' RACE reads with MiXCR, one row per CDR3 protein. The sample lists roughly 99,000 distinct CDR3 sequences, just under 20% occurring once. Sample: PBMCs, taken at follow-up. These receptors came from a male donor with early-stage non-small cell lung cancer.

V is TRBV7-9 and J is TRBJ1-5, with D hard to call. Per the germline V gene, CDR1 is SEHNR and CDR2 is FQNEAQ (reference sequence). Between the trimmed V and J ends, which lost 1 base and 1 base, there was a span of 8 bases. The CDR3 consists of 15 residues. The CDR3 DNA is TGTGCCAGCAGCTTAGGAGGCGGGAGCAATCAGCCCCAGCATTTT. It is translated as CASSLGGGSNQPQHF. Variable domain in full (rest from reference TRBV7-9 and TRBJ1-5): DTGVSQNPRHKITKRGQNVTFRCDPISEHNRLYWYRQTLGQGPEFLTYFQNEAQLEKSRLLSDRFSAERPKGSFSTLEIQRTEQGDSAMYLCASSLGGGSNQPQHFGDGTRLSIL.

J is TRBJ2-5 and V is TRBV12-5; D gene unclear. The CDR3 consists of 13 residues. Germline CDR1 reads LGHNT; CDR2 reads FRNRAP. Trimming pared 3 bases from V and 5 bases from J, leaving 10 bases between. The CDR3 sequence is CASGFPLGETQYF. CDR3 nucleotides: TGTGCTAGTGGTTTCCCGCTCGGGGAGACCCAGTACTTC.

The genes are TRBV4-2 and TRBJ2-3; TRBD1 matches at 8 bases. The CDR3 is made up of 19 amino acids. The ends lost 0 bases at V and 6 bases at J; junction bases unmatched: 17. Germline-derived CDR1 and CDR2 are LGHNA and YNFKEQ. CDR3 residues: CASSQDRRGQDRPPDTQYF. The CDR3 DNA follows: TGTGCCAGCAGCCAAGATCGTCGGGGACAGGACAGGCCGCCGGATACGCAGTATTTT.

In its sample, this clonotype was seen a few times. The rearrangement joins TRBV14 to TRBJ1-1; D may be TRBD1 (5 bases). CDR3 size: 14 residues. V dropped 6 bases and J dropped 1 base, with 12 bases sitting between them. Germline V gene lookup returns CDR1 SGHDN and CDR2 FVKESK. The CDR3 loop reads CASRSGFPNTEAFF. Written as DNA, the CDR3 is TGTGCCAGCAGGTCAGGGTTTCCGAACACTGAAGCTTTCTTT.

The genes are TRBV20-1 and TRBJ2-1; D is possibly TRBD1 (5 bases). V was shortened by 3 bases and J by 5 bases, with 14 bases between the two germline ends. The CDR3 is 14 residues long. Looked up from germline, CDR1 is DFQATT and CDR2 is SNEGSKA (reference sequence). CDR3 residues: CSASLSGSNNEQFF. The CDR3 DNA sequence: TGCAGTGCTAGTCTGTCAGGGTCCAACAATGAGCAGTTCTTC.

This clonotype occurred a few times. J is TRBJ2-4 and V is TRBV2; 8 bases match TRBD1. Germline trimming cut 8 bases from V and 5 bases from J; bases unmatched to any gene: 11. The CDR3 is 15 amino acids. CDR1 and CDR2 (germline): SNHLY, FYNNEI. This CDR3 is CASAGGQGAQNIQYF. The CDR3 bases are TGTGCCAGCGCTGGAGGGCAGGGGGCGCAAAACATTCAGTACTTC.

V gene TRBV6-6 combines with J gene TRBJ2-5, with 8 nucleotides matching TRBD1. Germline values: CDR1 MNHNY, CDR2 SVGAGI (reference sequence). CDR3 length: 16 residues. V shed 7 bases and J 1 base; nucleotides not matched to a gene: 11. For the CDR3, the DNA is TGTGCCAGCAAAGCTGGACAGGGCAATAGCCAAGAGACCCAGTACTTC. Amino acids: CASKAGQGNSQETQYF.

In this sample, this clonotype turned up a few times. V is TRBV9 and J is TRBJ2-3; D uncertain. Per the germline V gene, CDR1 is SGDLS and CDR2 is YYNGEE. The CDR3 extends over 12 amino acids. Trimming cost V 1 base and J 0 bases, with 0 bases left between them. The CDR3 is CASSVSTDTQYF. The CDR3 DNA sequence: TGTGCCAGCAGCGTAAGCACAGATACGCAGTATTTT.

This clonotype showed up just a few times. The chain carries TRBV2 and TRBJ2-2; D is unclear. The CDR3 loop spans 11 amino acids. Between the trimmed V and J ends, which lost 2 bases and 9 bases, there was a span of 4 bases. CDR1 SNHLY and CDR2 FYNNEI come from the germline V gene. CDR3 DNA sequence: TGTGCCAGCAGTGAACGACGGGAGCTGTTTTTT. Protein product: CASSERRELFF.

The chain joins TRBV5-5 to TRBJ2-7; unclear D gene. Germline V gene data show CDR1 as SGHKS and CDR2 as YYEKEE (reference sequence). V was shortened by 4 bases and J by 3 bases, with 8 bases between the two germline ends. The CDR3 has 12 residues. The CDR3, as DNA: TGTGCCAGCAGCGCGACTGTCTACGAGCAGTACTTC. Translating gives CASSATVYEQYF.